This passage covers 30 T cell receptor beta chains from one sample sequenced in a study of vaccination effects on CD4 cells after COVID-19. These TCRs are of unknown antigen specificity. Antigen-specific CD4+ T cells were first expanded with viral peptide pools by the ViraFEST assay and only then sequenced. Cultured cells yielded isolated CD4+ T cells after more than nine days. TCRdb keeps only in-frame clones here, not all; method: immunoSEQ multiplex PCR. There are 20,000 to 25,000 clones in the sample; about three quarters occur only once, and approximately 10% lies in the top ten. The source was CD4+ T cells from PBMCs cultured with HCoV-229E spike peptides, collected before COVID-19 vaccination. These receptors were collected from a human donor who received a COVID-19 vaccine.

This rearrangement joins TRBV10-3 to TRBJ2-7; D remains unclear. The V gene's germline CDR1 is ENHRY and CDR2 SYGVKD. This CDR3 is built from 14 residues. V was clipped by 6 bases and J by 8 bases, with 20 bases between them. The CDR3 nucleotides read TGTGCCATCAGGGTCGACCTTGAACGTAAACAGCAGTACTTC. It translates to CAIRVDLERKQQYF.

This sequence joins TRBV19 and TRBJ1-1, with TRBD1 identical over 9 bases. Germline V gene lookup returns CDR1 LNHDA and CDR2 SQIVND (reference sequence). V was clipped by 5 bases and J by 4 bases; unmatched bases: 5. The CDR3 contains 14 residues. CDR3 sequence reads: CASSSGQGRTEAFF. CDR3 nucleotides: TGTGCCAGTAGTTCCGGACAGGGGCGCACTGAAGCTTTCTTT. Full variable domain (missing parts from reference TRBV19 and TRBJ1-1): DGGITQSPKYLFRKEGQNVTLSCEQNLNHDAMYWYRQDPGQGLRLIYYSQIVNDFQKGDIAEGYSVSREKKESFPLTVTSAQKNPTAFYLCASSSGQGRTEAFFGQGTRLTVV.

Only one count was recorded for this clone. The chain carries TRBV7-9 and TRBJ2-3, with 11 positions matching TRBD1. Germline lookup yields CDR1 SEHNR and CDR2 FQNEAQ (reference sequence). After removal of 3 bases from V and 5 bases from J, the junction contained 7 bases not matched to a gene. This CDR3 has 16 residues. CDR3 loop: CASSLGDRGREDTQYF. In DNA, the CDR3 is TGTGCCAGCAGCTTGGGGGACAGGGGGAGAGAAGATACGCAGTATTTT.

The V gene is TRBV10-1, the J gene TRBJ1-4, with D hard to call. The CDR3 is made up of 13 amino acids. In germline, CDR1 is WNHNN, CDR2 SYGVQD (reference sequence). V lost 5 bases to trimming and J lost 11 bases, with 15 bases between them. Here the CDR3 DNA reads TGCGCCAGCAGTACCCAGGCTTCCGGGAAACTGTTTTTT. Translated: CASSTQASGKLFF.

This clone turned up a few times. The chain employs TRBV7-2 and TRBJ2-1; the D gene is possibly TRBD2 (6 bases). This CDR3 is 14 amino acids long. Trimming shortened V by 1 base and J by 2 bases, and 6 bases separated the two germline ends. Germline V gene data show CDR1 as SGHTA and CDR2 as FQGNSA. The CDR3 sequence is CASSLGLAYNEQFF. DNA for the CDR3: TGTGCCAGCAGCTTAGGACTAGCCTACAATGAGCAGTTCTTC. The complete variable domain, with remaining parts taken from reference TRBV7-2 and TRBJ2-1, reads GAGVSQSPSNKVTEKGKDVELRCDPISGHTALYWYRQSLGQGLEFLIYFQGNSAPDKSGLPSDRFSAERTGGSVSTLTIQRTQQEDSAVYLCASSLGLAYNEQFFGPGTRLTVL.

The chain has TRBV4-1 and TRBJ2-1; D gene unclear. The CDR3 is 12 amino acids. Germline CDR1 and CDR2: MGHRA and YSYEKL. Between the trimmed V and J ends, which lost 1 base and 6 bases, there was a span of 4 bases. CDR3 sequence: CASSQVGNEQFF. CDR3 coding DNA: TGCGCCAGCAGCCAAGTTGGCAATGAGCAGTTCTTC.

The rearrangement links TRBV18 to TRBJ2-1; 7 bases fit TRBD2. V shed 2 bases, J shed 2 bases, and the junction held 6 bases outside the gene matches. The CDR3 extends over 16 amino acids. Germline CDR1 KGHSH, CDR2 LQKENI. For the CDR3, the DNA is TGTGCCAGCTCACCATCCGGGAGGTACCCCTACAATGAGCAGTTCTTC. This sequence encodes CASSPSGRYPYNEQFF.

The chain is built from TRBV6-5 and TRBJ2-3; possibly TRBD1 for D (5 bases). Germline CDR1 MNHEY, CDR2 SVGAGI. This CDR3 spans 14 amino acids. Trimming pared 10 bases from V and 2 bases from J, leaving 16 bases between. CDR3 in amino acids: CATSLGLNTDTQYF. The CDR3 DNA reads TGTGCCACGTCTCTGGGGCTCAACACAGATACGCAGTATTTT.

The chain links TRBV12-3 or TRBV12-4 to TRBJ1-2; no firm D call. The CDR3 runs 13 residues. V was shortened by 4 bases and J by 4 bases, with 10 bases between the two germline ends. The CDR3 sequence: CASSSSNVYGYTF. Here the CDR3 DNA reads TGTGCCAGCAGTTCCAGCAACGTCTATGGCTACACCTTC.

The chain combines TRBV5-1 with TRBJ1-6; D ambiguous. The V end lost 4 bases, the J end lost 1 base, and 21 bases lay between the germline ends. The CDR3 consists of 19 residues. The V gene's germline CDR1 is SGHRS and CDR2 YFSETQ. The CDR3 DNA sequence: TGCGCCAGCAGCCCCAGTGGCCCTGACCAAAGGTCCTATAATTCACCCCTCCACTTT. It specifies CASSPSGPDQRSYNSPLHF.

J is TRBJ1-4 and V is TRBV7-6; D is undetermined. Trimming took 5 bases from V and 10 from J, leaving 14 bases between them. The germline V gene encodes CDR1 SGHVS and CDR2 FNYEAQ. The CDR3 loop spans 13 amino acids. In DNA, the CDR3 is TGTGCCAGCAGCCCAACCGCCCATGTAAAACTGTTTTTT. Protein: CASSPTAHVKLFF.

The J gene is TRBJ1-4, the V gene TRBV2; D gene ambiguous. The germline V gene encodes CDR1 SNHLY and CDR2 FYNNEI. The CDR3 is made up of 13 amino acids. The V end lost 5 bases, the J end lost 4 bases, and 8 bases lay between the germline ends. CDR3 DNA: TGTGCCAGCAGTAACGGTTTTAATGAAAAACTGTTTTTT. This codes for CASSNGFNEKLFF.

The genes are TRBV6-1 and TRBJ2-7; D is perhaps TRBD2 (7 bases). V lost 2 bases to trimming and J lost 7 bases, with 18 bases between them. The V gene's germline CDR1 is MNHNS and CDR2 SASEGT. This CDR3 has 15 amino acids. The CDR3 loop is CASSERGATIFEQYF. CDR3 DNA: TGTGCCAGCAGTGAACGGGGGGCCACCATCTTTGAGCAGTACTTC.

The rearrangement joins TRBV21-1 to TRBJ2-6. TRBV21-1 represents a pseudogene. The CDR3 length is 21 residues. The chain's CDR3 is CASSKGGVRWGNPYLDSKLTF. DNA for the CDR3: TGTGCCAGCAGCAAAGGAGGGGTTCGTTGGGGGAACCCCTACCTCGATAGTAAGCTGACTTTC.

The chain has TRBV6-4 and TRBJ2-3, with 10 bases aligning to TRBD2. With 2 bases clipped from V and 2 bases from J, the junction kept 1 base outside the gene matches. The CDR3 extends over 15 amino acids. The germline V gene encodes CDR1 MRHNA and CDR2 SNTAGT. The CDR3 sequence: CASSDSGGATDTQYF. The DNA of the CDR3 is TGTGCCAGCAGTGACAGCGGGGGGGCCACAGATACGCAGTATTTT.

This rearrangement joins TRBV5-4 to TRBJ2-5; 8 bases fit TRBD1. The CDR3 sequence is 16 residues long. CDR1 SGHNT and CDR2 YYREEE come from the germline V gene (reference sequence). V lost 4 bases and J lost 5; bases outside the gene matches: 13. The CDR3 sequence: CASSQAGQGAGETQYF. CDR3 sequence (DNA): TGTGCCAGCAGCCAGGCGGGGCAGGGGGCGGGGGAGACCCAGTACTTC.

CDR3 sequence: CAISAGTYEQYF. The CDR3 nucleotides read TGTGCCATCAGTGCGGGGACCTACGAGCAGTACTTC. The chain couples TRBV10-3 to TRBJ2-7; TRBD2 is a possible D gene (5 bases). Germline V gene data show CDR1 as ENHRY and CDR2 as SYGVKD. The CDR3 is 12 residues long. Trimming left V 4 bases short and J 2 bases short, with 6 bases between.

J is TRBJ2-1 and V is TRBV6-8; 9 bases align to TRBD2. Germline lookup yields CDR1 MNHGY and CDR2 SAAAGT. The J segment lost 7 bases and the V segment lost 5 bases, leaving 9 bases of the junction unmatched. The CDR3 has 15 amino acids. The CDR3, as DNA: TGTGCCAGCAGTACTTGGTCTAGCGGGGAGAATGAGCAGTTCTTC. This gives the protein CASSTWSSGENEQFF.

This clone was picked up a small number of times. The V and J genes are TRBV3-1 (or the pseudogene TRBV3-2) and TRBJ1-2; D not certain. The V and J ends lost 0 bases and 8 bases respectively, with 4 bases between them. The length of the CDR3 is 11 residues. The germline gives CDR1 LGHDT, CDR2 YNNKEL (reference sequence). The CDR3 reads CASSQDWGYTF. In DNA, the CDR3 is TGTGCCAGCAGCCAAGATTGGGGCTACACCTTC.

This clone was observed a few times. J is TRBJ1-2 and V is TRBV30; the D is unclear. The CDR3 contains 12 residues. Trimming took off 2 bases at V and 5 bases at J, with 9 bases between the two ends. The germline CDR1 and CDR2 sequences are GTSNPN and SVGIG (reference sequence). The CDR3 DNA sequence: TGTGCCTGGAGTATTTCGGGTTATGGCTACACCTTC. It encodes CAWSISGYGYTF.

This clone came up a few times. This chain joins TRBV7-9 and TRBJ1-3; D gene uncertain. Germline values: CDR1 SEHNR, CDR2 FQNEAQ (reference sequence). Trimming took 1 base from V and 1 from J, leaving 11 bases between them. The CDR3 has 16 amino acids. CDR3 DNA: TGTGCCAGCAGCTTAGAGAGGCAGGCTTCTGGAAACACCATATATTTT. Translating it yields CASSLERQASGNTIYF.

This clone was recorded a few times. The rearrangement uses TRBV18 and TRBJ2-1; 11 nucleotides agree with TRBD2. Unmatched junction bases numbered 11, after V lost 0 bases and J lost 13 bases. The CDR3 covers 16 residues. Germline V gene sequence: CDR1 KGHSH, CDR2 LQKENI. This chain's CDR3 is CASSPPILAGVSSQFF. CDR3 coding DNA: TGTGCCAGCTCACCACCGATACTAGCGGGAGTCTCCTCCCAGTTCTTC.

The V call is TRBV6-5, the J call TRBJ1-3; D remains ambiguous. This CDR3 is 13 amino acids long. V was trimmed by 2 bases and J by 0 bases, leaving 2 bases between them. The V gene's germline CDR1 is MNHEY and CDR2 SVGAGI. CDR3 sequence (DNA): TGTGCCAGCAGTTACGCCTCTGGAAACACCATATATTTT. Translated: CASSYASGNTIYF.

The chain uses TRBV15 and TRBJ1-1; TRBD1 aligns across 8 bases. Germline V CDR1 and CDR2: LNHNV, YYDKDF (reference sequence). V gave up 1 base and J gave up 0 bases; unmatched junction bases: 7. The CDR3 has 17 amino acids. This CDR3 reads CATSRVRGLGLNTEAFF. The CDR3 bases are TGTGCCACCAGCAGAGTCAGGGGGCTGGGGCTGAACACTGAAGCTTTCTTT.

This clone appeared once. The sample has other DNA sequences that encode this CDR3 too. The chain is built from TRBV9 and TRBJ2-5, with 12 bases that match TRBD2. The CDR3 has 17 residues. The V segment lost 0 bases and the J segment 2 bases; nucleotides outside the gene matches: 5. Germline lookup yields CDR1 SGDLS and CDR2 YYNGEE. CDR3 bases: TGTGCCAGCAGCGTAGGCCTAGCGGGAGGGGGACAAGAGACCCAGTACTTC. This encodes CASSVGLAGGGQETQYF.

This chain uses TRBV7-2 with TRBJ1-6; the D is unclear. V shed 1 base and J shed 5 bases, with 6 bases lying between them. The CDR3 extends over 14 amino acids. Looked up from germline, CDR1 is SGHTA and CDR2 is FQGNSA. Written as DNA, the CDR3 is TGTGCCAGCAGCTTAGACAGCAATAATTCACCCCTCCACTTT. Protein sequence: CASSLDSNNSPLHF.

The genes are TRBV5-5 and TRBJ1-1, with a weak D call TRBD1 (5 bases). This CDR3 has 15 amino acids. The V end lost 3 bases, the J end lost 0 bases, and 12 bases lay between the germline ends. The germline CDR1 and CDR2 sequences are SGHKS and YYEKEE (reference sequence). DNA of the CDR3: TGTGCCAGCAGCTCTAAAAGGGACGTGAACACTGAAGCTTTCTTT. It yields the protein CASSSKRDVNTEAFF.

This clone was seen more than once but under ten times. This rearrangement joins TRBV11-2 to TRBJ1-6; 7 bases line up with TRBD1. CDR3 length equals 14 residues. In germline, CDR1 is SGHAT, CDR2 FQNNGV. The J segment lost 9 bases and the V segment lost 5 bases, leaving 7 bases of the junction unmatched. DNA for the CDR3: TGTGCCAGCAGCCTTCAGGGGGGGAGTTCACCCCTCCACTTT. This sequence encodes CASSLQGGSSPLHF.

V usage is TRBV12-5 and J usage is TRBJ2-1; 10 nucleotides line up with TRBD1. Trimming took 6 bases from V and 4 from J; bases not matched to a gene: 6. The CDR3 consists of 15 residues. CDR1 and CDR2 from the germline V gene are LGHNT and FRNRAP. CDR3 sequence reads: CASGFGQGGYNEQFF. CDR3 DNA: TGTGCTAGTGGATTTGGACAGGGGGGTTACAATGAGCAGTTCTTC.

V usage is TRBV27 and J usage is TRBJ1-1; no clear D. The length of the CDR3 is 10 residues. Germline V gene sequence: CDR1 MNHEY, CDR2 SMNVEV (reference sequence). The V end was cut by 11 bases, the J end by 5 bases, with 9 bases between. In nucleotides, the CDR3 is TGTGCCGGTCTTAGGACTGAAGCTTTCTTT. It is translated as CAGLRTEAFF.